Listed below are T cell receptor beta chains from one sample, sequenced in a study of CD8 T cells in Susac syndrome. TCRdb re-analysed the immunoSEQ multiplex PCR reads in MiXCR, keeping a single row per CDR3 protein. In the table there are under 200,000 distinct CDR3 sequences, 85% to 95% of which are singletons. Sequencing was carried out using CD4+ T cells from PBMCs. Every receptor here comes from a human donor with Susac syndrome. The CDR3 runs from the conserved cysteine through the conserved F or W. Each record gives: J gene, V gene, CDR3 protein.

TRBJ2-7	TRBV7-9	CASSPGTPSRVSYEQYF
TRBJ1-2	TRBV29-1	CSVTEGAGGYTF
TRBJ2-5	TRBV9	CASSPPPDRGGETQYF
TRBJ2-2	TRBV6-5	CASSSPSLGVGELFF
TRBJ2-5	TRBV5-8	CASSLERWETQYF
TRBJ1-6	TRBV3-1	CASSQDQGRNSPLHF
TRBJ2-1	TRBV2	CASSVGSQQFF
TRBJ1-2	TRBV7-9	CASSLGQGRDGYTF
TRBJ2-1	TRBV20-1	CRAGTLGYNEQFF
TRBJ1-1	TRBV20-1	CSALGALLNTEAFF
TRBJ1-2	TRBV5-4	CASSLGTKTNYGYTF
TRBJ1-2	TRBV2	CASSEGGGGGYTF
TRBJ1-3	TRBV6-5	CASSSSSTIYF
TRBJ1-1	TRBV9	CASSVRGNTEAFF
TRBJ2-7	TRBV25-1	CASSPGVPSYEQYF
TRBJ2-7	TRBV11-2	CASSPGAGGTYEQYF
TRBJ1-1	TRBV15	CATSSLAYGNTEAFF
TRBJ2-3	TRBV4-2	CASSGGGTTDTQYF
TRBJ2-7	TRBV7-2	CASSPGQGRHEQYF